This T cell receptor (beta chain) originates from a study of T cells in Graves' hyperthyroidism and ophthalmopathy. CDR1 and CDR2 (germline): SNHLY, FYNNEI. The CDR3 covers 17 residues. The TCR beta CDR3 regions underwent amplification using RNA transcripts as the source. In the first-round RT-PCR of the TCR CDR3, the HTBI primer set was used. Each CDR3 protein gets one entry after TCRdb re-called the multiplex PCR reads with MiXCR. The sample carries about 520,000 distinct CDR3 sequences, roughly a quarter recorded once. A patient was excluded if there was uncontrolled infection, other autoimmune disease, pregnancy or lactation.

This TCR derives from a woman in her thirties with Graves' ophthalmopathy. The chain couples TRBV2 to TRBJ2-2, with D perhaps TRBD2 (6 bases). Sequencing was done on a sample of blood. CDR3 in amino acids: CVTNRLAETTNTGELFF. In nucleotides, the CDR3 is TGTGTCACAAACCGGTTAGCGGAGACGACGAACACCGGGGAGCTGTTTTTT.